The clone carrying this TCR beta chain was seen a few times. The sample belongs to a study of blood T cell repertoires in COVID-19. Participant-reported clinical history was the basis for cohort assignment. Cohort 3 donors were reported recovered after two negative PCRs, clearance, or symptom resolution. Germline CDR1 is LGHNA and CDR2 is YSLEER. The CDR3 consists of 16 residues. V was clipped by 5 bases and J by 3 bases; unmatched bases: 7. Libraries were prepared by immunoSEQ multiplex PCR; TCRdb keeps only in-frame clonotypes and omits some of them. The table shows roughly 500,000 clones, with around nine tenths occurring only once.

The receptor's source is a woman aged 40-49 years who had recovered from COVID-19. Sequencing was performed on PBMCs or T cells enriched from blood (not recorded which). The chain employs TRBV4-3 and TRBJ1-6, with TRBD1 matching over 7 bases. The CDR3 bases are TGCGCCAGCAGCACCCGACAGGGAATCTATAATTCACCCCTCCACTTT. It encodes CASSTRQGIYNSPLHF.